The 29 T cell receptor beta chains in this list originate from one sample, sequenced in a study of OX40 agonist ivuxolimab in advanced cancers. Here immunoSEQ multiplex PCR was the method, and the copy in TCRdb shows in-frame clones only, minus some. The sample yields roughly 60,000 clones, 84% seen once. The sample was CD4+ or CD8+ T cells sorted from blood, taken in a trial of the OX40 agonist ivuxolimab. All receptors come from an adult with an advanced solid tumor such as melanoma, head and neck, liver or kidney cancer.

CDR3 sequence: CASSLGTGGRETQYF. DNA for the CDR3: TGTGCCAGCAGCTTGGGGACAGGGGGGCGGGAGACCCAGTACTTC. This sequence joins TRBV5-4 and TRBJ2-5; TRBD1 matches 10 bases. Germline V gene lookup returns CDR1 SGHNT and CDR2 YYREEE (reference sequence). The CDR3 spans 15 residues. V was clipped by 0 bases and J by 5 bases; unmatched bases: 4.

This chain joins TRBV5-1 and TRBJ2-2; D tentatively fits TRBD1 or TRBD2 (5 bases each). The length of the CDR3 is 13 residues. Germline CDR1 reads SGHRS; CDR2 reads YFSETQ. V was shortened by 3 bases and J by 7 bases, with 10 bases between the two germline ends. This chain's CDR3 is CASSWDGNGELFF. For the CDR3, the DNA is TGCGCCAGCAGCTGGGACGGGAACGGGGAGCTGTTTTTT.

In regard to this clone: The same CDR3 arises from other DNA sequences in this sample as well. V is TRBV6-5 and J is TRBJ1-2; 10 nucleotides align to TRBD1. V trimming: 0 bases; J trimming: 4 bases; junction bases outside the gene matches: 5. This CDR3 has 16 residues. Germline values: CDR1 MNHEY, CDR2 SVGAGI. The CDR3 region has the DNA TGTGCCAGCAGTTACTCGAGGACAGGGGGATCCTATGGCTACACCTTC. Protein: CASSYSRTGGSYGYTF.

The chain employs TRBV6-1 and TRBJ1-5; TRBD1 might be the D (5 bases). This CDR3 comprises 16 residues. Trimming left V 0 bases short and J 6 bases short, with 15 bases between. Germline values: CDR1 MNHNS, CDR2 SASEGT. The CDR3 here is CASSEAPQTGLQPQHF. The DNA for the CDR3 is TGTGCCAGCAGTGAAGCGCCACAGACGGGGCTTCAGCCCCAGCATTTT.

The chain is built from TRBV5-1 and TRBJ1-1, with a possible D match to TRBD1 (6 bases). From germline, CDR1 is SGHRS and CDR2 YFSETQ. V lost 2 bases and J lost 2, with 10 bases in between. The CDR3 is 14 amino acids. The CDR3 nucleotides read TGCGCCAGCAGCTTCCCGGACAGTAACACTGAAGCTTTCTTT. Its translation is CASSFPDSNTEAFF.

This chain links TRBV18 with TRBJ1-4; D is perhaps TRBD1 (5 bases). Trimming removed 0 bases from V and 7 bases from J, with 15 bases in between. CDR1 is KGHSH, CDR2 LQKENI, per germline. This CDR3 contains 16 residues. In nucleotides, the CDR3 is TGTGCCAGCTCACCACCCCTTTTGCAGGGCAGTGAAAAACTGTTTTTT. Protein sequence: CASSPPLLQGSEKLFF.

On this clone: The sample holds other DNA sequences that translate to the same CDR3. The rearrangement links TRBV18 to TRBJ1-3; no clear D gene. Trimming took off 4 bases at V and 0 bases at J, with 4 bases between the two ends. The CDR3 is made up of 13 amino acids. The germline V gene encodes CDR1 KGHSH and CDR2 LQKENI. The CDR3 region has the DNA TGTGCCAGCTCACGGGGCTCTGGAAACACCATATATTTT. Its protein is CASSRGSGNTIYF.

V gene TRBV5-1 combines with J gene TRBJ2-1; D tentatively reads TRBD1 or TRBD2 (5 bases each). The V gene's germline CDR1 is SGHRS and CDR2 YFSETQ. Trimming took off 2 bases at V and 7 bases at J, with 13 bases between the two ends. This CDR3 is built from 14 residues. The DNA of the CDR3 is TGCGCCAGCAGCTTCCGGGACGGTAGGAATGAGCAGTTCTTC. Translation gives CASSFRDGRNEQFF.

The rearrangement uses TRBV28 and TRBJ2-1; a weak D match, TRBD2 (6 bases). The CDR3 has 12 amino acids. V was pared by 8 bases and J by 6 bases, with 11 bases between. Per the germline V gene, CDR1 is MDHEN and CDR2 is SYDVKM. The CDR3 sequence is CASGGEANEQFF. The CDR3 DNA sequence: TGTGCCAGCGGCGGGGAGGCCAATGAGCAGTTCTTC. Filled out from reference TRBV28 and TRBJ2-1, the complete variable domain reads DVKVTQSSRYLVKRTGEKVFLECVQDMDHENMFWYRQDPGLGLRLIYFSYDVKMKEKGDIPEGYSVSREKKERFSLILESASTNQTSMYLCASGGEANEQFFGPGTRLTVL.

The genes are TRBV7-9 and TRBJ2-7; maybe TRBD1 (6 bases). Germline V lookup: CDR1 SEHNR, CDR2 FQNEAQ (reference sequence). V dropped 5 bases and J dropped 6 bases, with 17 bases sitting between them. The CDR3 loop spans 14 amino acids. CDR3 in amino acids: CASSRDTSTGEQYF. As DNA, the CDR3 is TGTGCCAGCAGCCGGGACACGTCTACGGGCGAGCAGTACTTC.

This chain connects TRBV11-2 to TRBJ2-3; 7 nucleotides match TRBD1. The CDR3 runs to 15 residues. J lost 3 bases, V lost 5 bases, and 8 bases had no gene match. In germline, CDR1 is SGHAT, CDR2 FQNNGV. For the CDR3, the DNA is TGTGCCAGCAGCCAGTCTCGACAGGGAACAGATACGCAGTATTTT. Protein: CASSQSRQGTDTQYF.

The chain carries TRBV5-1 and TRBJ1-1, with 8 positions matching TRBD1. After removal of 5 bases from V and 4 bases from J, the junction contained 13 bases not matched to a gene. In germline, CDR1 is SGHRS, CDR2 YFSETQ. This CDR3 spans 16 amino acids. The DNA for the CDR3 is TGCGCCAGCAGTACCGGGACAGGCGTTGATCCCACTGAAGCTTTCTTT. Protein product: CASSTGTGVDPTEAFF.

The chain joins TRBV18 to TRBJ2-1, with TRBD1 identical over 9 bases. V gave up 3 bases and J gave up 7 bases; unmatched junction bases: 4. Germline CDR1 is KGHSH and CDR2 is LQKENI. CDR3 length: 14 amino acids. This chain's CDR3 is CASSPSGTGNEQFF. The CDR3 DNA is TGTGCCAGCTCACCCTCCGGGACAGGGAATGAGCAGTTCTTC.

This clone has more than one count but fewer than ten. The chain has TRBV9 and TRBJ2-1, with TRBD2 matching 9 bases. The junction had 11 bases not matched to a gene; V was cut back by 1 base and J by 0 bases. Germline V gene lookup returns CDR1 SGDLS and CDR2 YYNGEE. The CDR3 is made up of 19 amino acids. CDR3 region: CASSVLSLAGLGSYNEQFF. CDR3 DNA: TGTGCCAGCAGCGTACTGTCCCTAGCGGGGCTAGGCTCCTACAATGAGCAGTTCTTC.

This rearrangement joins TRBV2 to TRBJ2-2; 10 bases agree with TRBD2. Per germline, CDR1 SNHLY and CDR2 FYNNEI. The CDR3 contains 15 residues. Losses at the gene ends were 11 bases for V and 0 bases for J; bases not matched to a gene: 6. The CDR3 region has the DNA TGTGCCGGGGGGACTAGCGCTACGAACACCGGGGAGCTGTTTTTT. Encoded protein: CAGGTSATNTGELFF.

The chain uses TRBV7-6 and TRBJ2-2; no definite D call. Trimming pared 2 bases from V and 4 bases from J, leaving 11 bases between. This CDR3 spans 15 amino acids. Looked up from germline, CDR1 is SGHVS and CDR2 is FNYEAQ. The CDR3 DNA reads TGTGCCAGCAGCTTATGGCCCTCGGGCACCGGGGAGCTGTTTTTT. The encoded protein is CASSLWPSGTGELFF.

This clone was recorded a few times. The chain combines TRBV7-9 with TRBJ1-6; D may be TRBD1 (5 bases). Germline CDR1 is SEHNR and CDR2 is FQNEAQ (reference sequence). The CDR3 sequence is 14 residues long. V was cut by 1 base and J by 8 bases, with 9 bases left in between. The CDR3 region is CASSLVQGDSPLHF. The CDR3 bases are TGTGCCAGCAGCTTAGTCCAGGGAGATTCACCCCTCCACTTT. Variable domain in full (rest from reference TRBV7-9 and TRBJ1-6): DTGVSQNPRHKITKRGQNVTFRCDPISEHNRLYWYRQTLGQGPEFLTYFQNEAQLEKSRLLSDRFSAERPKGSFSTLEIQRTEQGDSAMYLCASSLVQGDSPLHFGNGTRLTVT.

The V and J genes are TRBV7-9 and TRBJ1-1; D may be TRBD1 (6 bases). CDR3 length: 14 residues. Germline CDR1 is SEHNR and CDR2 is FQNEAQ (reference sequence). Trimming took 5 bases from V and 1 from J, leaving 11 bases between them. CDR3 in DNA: TGTGCCAGCAGCGAGAGGGGACAGAACACTGAAGCTTTCTTT. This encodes CASSERGQNTEAFF.

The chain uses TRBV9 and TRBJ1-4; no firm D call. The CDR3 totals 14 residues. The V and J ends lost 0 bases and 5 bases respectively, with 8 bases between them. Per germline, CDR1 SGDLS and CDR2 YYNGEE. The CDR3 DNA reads TGTGCCAGCAGCGTAGATGGAGAAAATGAAAAACTGTTTTTT. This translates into CASSVDGENEKLFF.

This chain's CDR3 is CASRTTGPEQYF. As DNA, the CDR3 is TGTGCCAGCAGAACGACAGGGCCCGAGCAGTACTTC. The chain is built from TRBV27 and TRBJ2-7; 7 bases fit TRBD1. Germline assignment: CDR1 MNHEY and CDR2 SMNVEV (reference sequence). The CDR3 covers 12 residues. V shed 6 bases and J 6 bases; nucleotides not matched to a gene: 5.

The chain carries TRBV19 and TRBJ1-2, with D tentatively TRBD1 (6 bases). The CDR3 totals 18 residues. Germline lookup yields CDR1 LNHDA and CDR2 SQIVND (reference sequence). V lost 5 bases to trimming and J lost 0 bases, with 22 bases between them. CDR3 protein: CASSVELWARQANYGYTF. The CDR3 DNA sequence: TGTGCCAGTAGTGTGGAGCTTTGGGCGCGACAGGCTAACTATGGCTACACCTTC.

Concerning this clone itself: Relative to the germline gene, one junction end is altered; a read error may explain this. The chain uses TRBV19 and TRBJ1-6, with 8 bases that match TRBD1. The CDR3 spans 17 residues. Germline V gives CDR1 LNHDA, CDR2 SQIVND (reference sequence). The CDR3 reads CASSRTGRSSYNSPLHF. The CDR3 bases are TGTGCCAGCAGTAGGACAGGGCGAAGCTCCTATAATTCACCCCTCCACTTT.

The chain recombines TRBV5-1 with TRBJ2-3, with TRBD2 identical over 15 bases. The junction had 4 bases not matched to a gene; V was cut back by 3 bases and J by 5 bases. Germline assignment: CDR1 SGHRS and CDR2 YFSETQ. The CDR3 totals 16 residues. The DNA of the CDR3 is TGCGCCAGCAGCTCCGGACTAGCGGGAGGGGAAGATACGCAGTATTTT. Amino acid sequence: CASSSGLAGGEDTQYF.

The CDR3 coding sequence is TGTGCCAGCAGCCGAACCGGGACAGGCCACTACGAGCAGTACTTC. As protein: CASSRTGTGHYEQYF. V is TRBV7-9 and J is TRBJ2-7; TRBD1 matches 8 bases. CDR1 and CDR2 (germline): SEHNR, FQNEAQ (reference sequence). V lost 5 bases to trimming and J lost 3 bases; unmatched junction nucleotides: 9. The CDR3 contains 15 residues.

The CDR3 sequence: CASSLGHTLTTGELFF. The CDR3 DNA follows: TGTGCCAGCAGCTTGGGTCATACCCTAACAACCGGGGAGCTGTTTTTT. The chain couples TRBV5-4 to TRBJ2-2; no definite D call. The length of the CDR3 is 16 residues. The V gene's germline CDR1 is SGHNT and CDR2 YYREEE (reference sequence). V was pared by 0 bases and J by 5 bases, with 14 bases between.

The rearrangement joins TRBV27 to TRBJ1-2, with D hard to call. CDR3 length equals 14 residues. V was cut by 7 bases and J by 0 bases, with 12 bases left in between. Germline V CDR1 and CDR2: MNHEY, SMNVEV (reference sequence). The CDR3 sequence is CASKEGGANYGYTF. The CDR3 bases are TGTGCCAGCAAGGAGGGCGGAGCTAACTATGGCTACACCTTC.

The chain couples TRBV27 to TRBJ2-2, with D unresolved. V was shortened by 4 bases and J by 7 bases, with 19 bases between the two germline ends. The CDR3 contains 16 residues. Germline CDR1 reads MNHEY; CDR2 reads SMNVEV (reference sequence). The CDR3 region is CASSYSGVSTHGELFF. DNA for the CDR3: TGTGCCAGCAGTTACTCGGGTGTGAGCACACACGGGGAGCTGTTTTTT.

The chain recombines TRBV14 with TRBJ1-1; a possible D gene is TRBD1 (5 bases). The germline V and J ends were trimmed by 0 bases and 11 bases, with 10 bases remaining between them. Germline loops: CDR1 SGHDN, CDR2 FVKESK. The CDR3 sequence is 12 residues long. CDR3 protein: CASSQDRVLAFF. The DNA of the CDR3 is TGTGCCAGCAGCCAAGACAGGGTATTGGCTTTCTTT.

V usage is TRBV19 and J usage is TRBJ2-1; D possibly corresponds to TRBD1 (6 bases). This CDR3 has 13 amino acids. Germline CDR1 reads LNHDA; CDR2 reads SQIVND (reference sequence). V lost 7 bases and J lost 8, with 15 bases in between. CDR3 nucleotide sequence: TGTGCCAGTAAAGGCAGGGGTTTGGATGAGCAGTTCTTC. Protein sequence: CASKGRGLDEQFF. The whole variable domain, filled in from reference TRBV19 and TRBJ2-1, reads DGGITQSPKYLFRKEGQNVTLSCEQNLNHDAMYWYRQDPGQGLRLIYYSQIVNDFQKGDIAEGYSVSREKKESFPLTVTSAQKNPTAFYLCASKGRGLDEQFFGPGTRLTVL.